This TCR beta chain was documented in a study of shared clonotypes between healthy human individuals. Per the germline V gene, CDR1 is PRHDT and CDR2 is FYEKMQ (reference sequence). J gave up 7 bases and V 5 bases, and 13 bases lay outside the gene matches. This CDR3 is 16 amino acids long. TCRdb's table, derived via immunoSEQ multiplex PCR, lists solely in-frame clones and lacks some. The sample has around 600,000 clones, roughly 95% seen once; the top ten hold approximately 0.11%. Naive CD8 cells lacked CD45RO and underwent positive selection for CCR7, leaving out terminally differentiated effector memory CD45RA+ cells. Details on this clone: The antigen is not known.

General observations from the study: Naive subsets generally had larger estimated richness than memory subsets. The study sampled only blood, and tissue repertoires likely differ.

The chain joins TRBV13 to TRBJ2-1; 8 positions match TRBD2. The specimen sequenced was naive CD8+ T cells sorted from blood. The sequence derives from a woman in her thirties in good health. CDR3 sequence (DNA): TGTGCCAGCAGCCATACACTAGCGGACCTGGCTAATGAGCAGTTCTTC. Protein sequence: CASSHTLADLANEQFF.